This TCR beta chain was documented in a study of identical twins. General study findings and limits: Analyses based on zero insertions could be partly confounded by invariant MAIT and iNKT cells. Within twin pairs, the out-of-frame alpha sequences they shared showed excess low generation probability. With abundant cord blood beta clonotypes, insertions were fewer; memory repertoires showed no such pattern.

The table lists this clonotype with a few counts. Its target is not known. Unique molecular identifiers were present on the cDNA, which also gained a universal primer site by template switching. TCRdb re-derived calls from the 5' RACE reads in MiXCR, one entry per CDR3 protein. The data hold 1.5 million to 2 million distinct CDR3 sequences, with under 35% observed a single time. Input material: cord blood. The receptor's source is a newborn girl in good health.

The CDR3 coding sequence is TGTGCCAGCAGCGTCCGACCCGGGACGATCACAGATACGCAGTATTTT. Translation gives CASSVRPGTITDTQYF. This chain connects TRBV9 to TRBJ2-3; D tentatively reads TRBD1 or TRBD2 (5 bases each). Trimming pared 2 bases from V and 2 bases from J, leaving 15 bases between. CDR1 and CDR2 from the germline V gene are SGDLS and YYNGEE. CDR3 length: 16 amino acids.